This record concerns one T cell receptor (beta chain) sequence. The sample belongs to a study of shared clonotypes between healthy human individuals. There are 12 residues in the CDR3. With 5 bases removed from V and 5 bases from J, the gap between germline ends came to 7 bases. Per germline, CDR1 MNHEY and CDR2 SVGAGI. The method was immunoSEQ multiplex PCR; TCRdb's version includes in-frame clones alone and lacks a portion of them. The sample comprises about 2 million clones, less than 95% of which are singletons, and 1% to 1.5% rests with the top ten. CD8 cells classed as naive were CD45RO-negative and positively selected for CCR7, excluding terminally differentiated effector memory CD45RA+ cells. Healthy HIV-negative adults with no recent acute infections or vaccinations were recruited as donors.

The specimen was naive CD8+ T cells sorted from blood. The rearrangement joins TRBV6-5 to TRBJ2-1, with D hard to call. The receptor was isolated from a man between 18 and 35 years old in good health. In DNA form, the CDR3 reads TGTGCCAGCAGTACTCAAAACAATGAGCAGTTCTTC. The encoded protein is CASSTQNNEQFF.